The T cell receptor beta chain under discussion was sequenced for a study of blood T cell repertoires in COVID-19. As for the study in general: Acute and convalescent COVID-19 samples came from the United States, Italy and Spain. Sample material is recorded as cDNA or gDNA derived from T cells, B-cell-depleted T cells, or PBMCs.

Per the original methods: Using reference gene primer amplification, nucleated cell counts were estimated. This table comes from immunoSEQ multiplex PCR, and its TCRdb copy is limited to in-frame clones, with some not included. That table is the source of V, J and clone size, and D and trimming were worked out from the DNA. The sample holds fewer than 110,000 clones, roughly 90% seen once. This CDR3 is built from 14 residues. The ends were cut back, 4 bases at V and 2 bases at J, with 10 bases in the middle. Germline V gene lookup returns CDR1 MNHEY and CDR2 SMNVEV (reference sequence). This sequence joins TRBV27 and TRBJ2-3, with TRBD2 as a possible D gene (5 bases). This TCR came from an older woman with acute or convalescent COVID-19. The sequenced sample consisted of peripheral blood. The CDR3: CASSSQRHTDTQYF. The CDR3 DNA reads as TGTGCCAGCAGTTCCCAGCGGCACACAGATACGCAGTATTTT.